Below are 31 T cell receptor beta chains sequenced from a single sample in a study of blood T cell repertoires in COVID-19. Profiling relied on immunoSEQ multiplex PCR, and the TCRdb table lists in-frame clones only, not all of them. The sample includes some 77,000 clones, roughly 82% seen only once; the top ten take under 2%. The sequenced material came from peripheral blood. All receptors come from a woman aged 55-70 years with acute or convalescent COVID-19.

In the case of this clone: This sample also contains other DNA sequences that code for the same CDR3. The genes are TRBV5-1 and TRBJ1-2, with 10 bases lining up with TRBD1. J was trimmed by 2 bases and V by 4 bases; bases with no gene match: 5. CDR3 length: 15 amino acids. Germline lookup yields CDR1 SGHRS and CDR2 YFSETQ. The CDR3 DNA is TGCGCCAGCAGCCCGGGGACAGGGGCAAACTATGGCTACACCTTC. Protein: CASSPGTGANYGYTF.

This rearrangement joins TRBV5-1 to TRBJ2-2; tentatively, D is TRBD2 (6 bases). In germline, CDR1 is SGHRS, CDR2 YFSETQ. The CDR3 runs 16 residues. The V end lost 0 bases, the J end lost 1 base, and 10 bases lay between the germline ends. The CDR3 region has the DNA TGCGCCAGCAGCTTGGACCCGGGAGTGAACACCGGGGAGCTGTTTTTT. Translated: CASSLDPGVNTGELFF.

The rearrangement uses TRBV19 and TRBJ2-7; D perhaps matches TRBD1 (6 bases). The CDR3 runs 12 residues. Germline loops: CDR1 LNHDA, CDR2 SQIVND (reference sequence). The V end lost 8 bases, the J end lost 0 bases, and 8 bases lay between the germline ends. In DNA, the CDR3 is TGTGCCAGTTCGGACAGCTCCTACGAGCAGTACTTC. Translated: CASSDSSYEQYF.

This chain connects TRBV6-2 or TRBV6-3 to TRBJ2-2, with D perhaps TRBD2 (5 bases). The CDR3 totals 19 residues. The V end lost 0 bases, the J end lost 5 bases, and 22 bases lay between the germline ends. Germline assignment: CDR1 MNHEY and CDR2 SVGEGT. The DNA of the CDR3 is TGTGCCAGCAGTTACTCGAATTCGGTGACTACCAAAAAGACCGGGGAGCTGTTTTTT. This gives the protein CASSYSNSVTTKKTGELFF.

This chain joins TRBV18 and TRBJ2-3; a possible D gene is TRBD2 (6 bases). CDR3 size: 16 residues. V lost 4 bases and J 2 bases, leaving 16 bases between the germline ends. The V gene's germline CDR1 is KGHSH and CDR2 LQKENI. For the CDR3, the DNA is TGTGCCAGCTCACTTATATCCCAGCGGGCCACAGATACGCAGTATTTT. Translating it yields CASSLISQRATDTQYF.

The rearrangement uses TRBV24-1 and TRBJ2-1; 7 bases align to TRBD2. The CDR3 is 15 amino acids. CDR1 KGHDR and CDR2 SFDVKD come from the germline V gene. The J segment lost 8 bases and the V segment lost 3 bases, leaving 9 bases of the junction unmatched. The CDR3: CATSDASGYNYEQFF. The CDR3 DNA reads as TGTGCCACCAGTGATGCTAGCGGCTATAACTATGAGCAGTTCTTC.

V usage is TRBV19 and J usage is TRBJ2-7; TRBD1 agrees at 9 bases. Germline loops: CDR1 LNHDA, CDR2 SQIVND (reference sequence). The trim removed 8 bases at V and 6 bases at J, leaving 17 bases unmatched. The CDR3 length is 16 residues. CDR3 amino acids: CASSTKPSQGAGEQYF. In DNA form, the CDR3 reads TGTGCCAGTTCGACAAAACCCTCACAGGGGGCAGGCGAGCAGTACTTC. The variable domain in full, completed from reference TRBV19 and TRBJ2-7, reads DGGITQSPKYLFRKEGQNVTLSCEQNLNHDAMYWYRQDPGQGLRLIYYSQIVNDFQKGDIAEGYSVSREKKESFPLTVTSAQKNPTAFYLCASSTKPSQGAGEQYFGPGTRLTVT.

The chain employs TRBV27 and TRBJ1-3; D might be TRBD1 (5 bases). CDR3 length: 14 residues. Germline V lookup: CDR1 MNHEY, CDR2 SMNVEV (reference sequence). Trimming cost V 4 bases and J 4 bases, with 11 bases left between them. The CDR3 region is CASSSGFAGNTIYF. Here the CDR3 DNA reads TGTGCCAGCAGTTCAGGGTTCGCGGGAAACACCATATATTTT.

The chain carries TRBV5-1 and TRBJ1-1, with 8 bases aligning to TRBD1. The CDR3 has 16 residues. CDR1 SGHRS and CDR2 YFSETQ come from the germline V gene. Trimming at V came to 1 base and at J to 0 bases, leaving 5 bases not matched to a gene. The CDR3 bases are TGCGCCAGCAGCTTGTCAGGGGGCTCGATGAACACTGAAGCTTTCTTT. Its translation is CASSLSGGSMNTEAFF.

The J gene is TRBJ1-5, the V gene TRBV3-1 (or the pseudogene TRBV3-2); D possibly corresponds to TRBD1 (5 bases). Germline values: CDR1 LGHDT, CDR2 YNNKEL (reference sequence). Between the trimmed V and J ends, which lost 0 bases and 4 bases, there was a span of 10 bases. The CDR3 extends over 15 amino acids. CDR3 sequence reads: CASSQDATVNQPQHF. CDR3 in DNA: TGTGCCAGCAGCCAAGATGCGACAGTAAATCAGCCCCAGCATTTT.

For the CDR3, the DNA is TGTGCCACCAGTGACTCTAGCGGGGGGCGTGACAATGAGCAGTTCTTC. It yields the protein CATSDSSGGRDNEQFF. This rearrangement joins TRBV24-1 to TRBJ2-1; TRBD2 matches 11 bases. Per germline, CDR1 KGHDR and CDR2 SFDVKD. The V segment lost 4 bases and the J segment 5 bases; nucleotides outside the gene matches: 6. The CDR3 is made up of 16 amino acids.

This rearrangement joins TRBV30 to TRBJ2-1, with D perhaps TRBD1 (6 bases). The V gene's germline CDR1 is GTSNPN and CDR2 SVGIG (reference sequence). CDR3 length: 13 amino acids. Trimming pared 4 bases from V and 7 bases from J, leaving 14 bases between. CDR3 in amino acids: CAWTQGPGNEQFF. DNA of the CDR3: TGTGCCTGGACGCAGGGGCCAGGGAATGAGCAGTTCTTC.

The J gene is TRBJ1-4, the V gene TRBV4-1, with 7 bases lining up with TRBD1. The junction had 8 bases not matched to a gene; V was cut back by 4 bases and J by 6 bases. The CDR3 contains 15 residues. Germline CDR1 reads MGHRA; CDR2 reads YSYEKL. This CDR3 is CASSLRGHPDEKLFF. The DNA for the CDR3 is TGCGCCAGCAGCCTTAGGGGGCATCCTGATGAAAAACTGTTTTTT.

V usage is TRBV27 and J usage is TRBJ2-1, with TRBD2 matching 8 bases. The germline V gene encodes CDR1 MNHEY and CDR2 SMNVEV (reference sequence). The CDR3 sequence is 16 residues long. V was pared by 1 base and J by 4 bases, with 6 bases of the junction left unmatched. This CDR3 reads CASSLWSTSGYNEQFF. The CDR3 DNA reads TGTGCCAGCAGTTTATGGTCCACTAGCGGATACAATGAGCAGTTCTTC.

V and J are TRBV6-6 and TRBJ2-7, with D tentatively TRBD1 (7 bases). Germline V gene data show CDR1 as MNHNY and CDR2 as SVGAGI (reference sequence). With 6 bases removed from V and 5 bases from J, the gap between germline ends came to 20 bases. The CDR3 consists of 15 residues. Here the CDR3 reads CASSRFQQGGHEQYF. The CDR3, as DNA: TGTGCCAGCAGCCGCTTTCAGCAGGGGGGCCACGAGCAGTACTTC.

This chain uses TRBV19 with TRBJ1-5, with 7 bases lining up with TRBD1. Germline-derived CDR1 and CDR2 are LNHDA and SQIVND (reference sequence). CDR3 length: 18 amino acids. J was trimmed by 0 bases and V by 1 base; bases with no gene match: 9. CDR3 bases: TGTGCCAGTAGTATAGGAGGGGGCTTCTGGTATAGCAATCAGCCCCAGCATTTT. It codes for CASSIGGGFWYSNQPQHF.

This clone was picked up one time. V is TRBV13 and J is TRBJ1-4, with a tentative D call TRBD1 (5 bases). This CDR3 has 14 amino acids. The germline V and J ends were trimmed by 5 bases and 8 bases, with 15 bases remaining between them. Looked up from germline, CDR1 is PRHDT and CDR2 is FYEKMQ (reference sequence). CDR3 bases: TGTGCCAGCAGCCCTTGGGGGGGAGGCGAAAAACTGTTTTTT. Encoded protein: CASSPWGGGEKLFF.

This clone was detected once. The chain carries TRBV4-2 and TRBJ2-3; D gene unclear. The V end was cut by 1 base, the J end by 0 bases, with 11 bases between. Germline V gives CDR1 LGHNA, CDR2 YNFKEQ. The CDR3 has 16 amino acids. In DNA, the CDR3 is TGTGCCAGCAGCCAAGTGGGCGTTGCTAGCACAGATACGCAGTATTTT. Translating gives CASSQVGVASTDTQYF.

This chain uses TRBV7-2 with TRBJ1-6; no clear D gene. Germline V gene sequence: CDR1 SGHTA, CDR2 FQGNSA. The CDR3 is made up of 14 amino acids. Trimming removed 1 base at V and 7 bases at J, with 8 bases between. As DNA, the CDR3 is TGTGCCAGCAGCTTAGGGGCGGGGAATTCACCCCTCCACTTT. Translating gives CASSLGAGNSPLHF.

The genes are TRBV11-2 and TRBJ1-2; 8 nucleotides align to TRBD1. Germline V gene data show CDR1 as SGHAT and CDR2 as FQNNGV. The ends lost 5 bases at V and 2 bases at J; junction bases unmatched: 7. The CDR3 sequence is 15 residues long. The CDR3, as DNA: TGTGCCAGCAGCCAGATACAGGGGGTAAACTATGGCTACACCTTC. Translation: CASSQIQGVNYGYTF.

The V call is TRBV29-1, the J call TRBJ1-3, with TRBD1 identical over 7 bases. CDR3 length equals 13 residues. CDR1 is SQVTM and CDR2 is ANQGSEA in the germline V gene. After removal of 3 bases from V and 1 base from J, the junction contained 0 bases not matched to a gene. CDR3 protein: CSVEDRSGNTIYF. CDR3 in DNA: TGCAGCGTTGAGGACAGGTCTGGAAACACCATATATTTT.

The V call is TRBV28, the J call TRBJ2-3; 7 positions match TRBD2. Germline V lookup: CDR1 MDHEN, CDR2 SYDVKM. The CDR3 is 15 amino acids. V dropped 6 bases and J dropped 2; count of bases not matched to a gene: 8. The CDR3 DNA is TGTGCCAGCAGATCCCGGCGGGGGACCACAGATACGCAGTATTTT. It codes for CASRSRRGTTDTQYF.

This clone was recorded only once. At one end the junction does not follow the germline gene, possibly because of a read error. The genes are TRBV29-1 and TRBJ1-2, with 9 bases matching TRBD1. Germline loops: CDR1 SQVTM, CDR2 ANQGSEA. This CDR3 region has 15 residues. CDR3 amino acids: CSVEDRGNANYGYTF. As DNA, the CDR3 is TGCAGCGTAGAAGACAGGGGGAACGCTAACTATGGCTACACCTTC.

This clone has only one observation. V usage is TRBV5-1 and J usage is TRBJ1-2; 7 nucleotides line up with TRBD1. The V segment lost 4 bases and the J segment 0 bases; nucleotides outside the gene matches: 3. Per germline, CDR1 SGHRS and CDR2 YFSETQ. CDR3 length: 14 amino acids. The CDR3 loop is CASSGDSTNYGYTF. CDR3 in DNA: TGCGCCAGCAGCGGGGACAGCACTAACTATGGCTACACCTTC.

J is TRBJ2-5 and V is TRBV5-1; 9 bases agree with TRBD1. This CDR3 has 14 amino acids. Germline loops: CDR1 SGHRS, CDR2 YFSETQ. Unmatched junction bases numbered 7, after V lost 7 bases and J lost 3 bases. This chain's CDR3 is CASAPGQGEETQYF. The DNA for the CDR3 is TGCGCCAGCGCCCCGGGACAGGGTGAAGAGACCCAGTACTTC. Filled out from reference TRBV5-1 and TRBJ2-5, the complete variable domain reads KAGVTQTPRYLIKTRGQQVTLSCSPISGHRSVSWYQQTPGQGLQFLFEYFSETQRNKGNFPGRFSGRQFSNSRSEMNVSTLELGDSALYLCASAPGQGEETQYFGPGTRLLVL.

V and J are TRBV7-9 and TRBJ1-5; no reliable D call. The CDR3 is made up of 14 amino acids. V gave up 4 bases and J gave up 0 bases, with 7 bases separating them. Germline V gene data show CDR1 as SEHNR and CDR2 as FQNEAQ (reference sequence). The CDR3 loop is CASSSLNSNQPQHF. The DNA for the CDR3 is TGTGCCAGCAGCTCCCTTAATAGCAATCAGCCCCAGCATTTT.

This chain joins TRBV29-1 and TRBJ2-7; 9 bases align to TRBD1. CDR1 and CDR2 (germline): SQVTM, ANQGSEA. V shed 4 bases, J shed 4 bases, and the junction held 2 bases outside the gene matches. The CDR3 has 12 residues. CDR3 sequence: CSVVGQGYEQYF. CDR3 bases: TGCAGCGTTGTAGGACAGGGGTACGAGCAGTACTTC.

The CDR3 DNA follows: TGTGCCAGCAGCCCAGAAAGGACAGGGGCTGAAGCTTTCTTT. Translation: CASSPERTGAEAFF. J is TRBJ1-1 and V is TRBV11-2; 9 bases fit TRBD1. The CDR3 extends over 14 amino acids. V was clipped by 5 bases and J by 6 bases; unmatched bases: 7. Germline CDR1 reads SGHAT; CDR2 reads FQNNGV. Using reference TRBV11-2 and TRBJ1-1 for the parts outside the CDR3, the full variable domain is EAGVAQSPRYKIIEKRQSVAFWCNPISGHATLYWYQQILGQGPKLLIQFQNNGVVDDSQLPKDRFSAERLKGVDSTLKIQPAKLEDSAVYLCASSPERTGAEAFFGQGTRLTVV.

This clone has a handful of counts. The chain links TRBV29-1 to TRBJ1-4; no reliable D call. Between the trimmed V and J ends, which lost 5 bases and 0 bases, there was a span of 4 bases. Germline V gene lookup returns CDR1 SQVTM and CDR2 ANQGSEA. This CDR3 spans 12 amino acids. The CDR3 bases are TGCAGCGTTTCTTCAACTAATGAAAAACTGTTTTTT. It yields the protein CSVSSTNEKLFF.

V is TRBV9 and J is TRBJ1-1; D not certain. CDR1 SGDLS and CDR2 YYNGEE come from the germline V gene. V shed 2 bases and J shed 4 bases, with 15 bases lying between them. The CDR3 extends over 15 amino acids. As DNA, the CDR3 is TGTGCCAGCAGCGTTGGACTGTCGGGAGGCACTGAAGCTTTCTTT. It translates to CASSVGLSGGTEAFF.

This chain uses TRBV2 with TRBJ1-5, with TRBD1 matching over 8 bases. Germline CDR1 reads SNHLY; CDR2 reads FYNNEI. The CDR3 length is 15 residues. With 4 bases clipped from V and 4 bases from J, the junction kept 6 bases outside the gene matches. The CDR3 DNA reads TGTGCCAGCAGTGGCACAGGGGGAGATAATCAGCCCCAGCATTTT. As protein: CASSGTGGDNQPQHF.